What follows are 19 T cell receptor beta chains derived from one specimen sequenced in a study of T cell responses to AZD1222 COVID-19 vaccine. Only in-frame clones appear in the TCRdb table, and some are missing; sequencing was by immunoSEQ multiplex PCR. The repertoire holds under 150,000 clones, with about 91% as singletons. Specimen: peripheral blood, collected 28 days after the second AZD1222 dose. Every receptor here comes from an adult who received the AZD1222 COVID-19 vaccine.

V is TRBV28 and J is TRBJ1-3; D gene unclear. V was cut by 8 bases and J by 3 bases, with 5 bases left in between. Germline V gene sequence: CDR1 MDHEN, CDR2 SYDVKM. This CDR3 contains 11 residues. In DNA form, the CDR3 reads TGTGCCAGCGCCGGTGGAAACACCATATATTTT. Its translation: CASAGGNTIYF.

The chain has TRBV5-1 and TRBJ2-1; possibly TRBD1 for D (6 bases). Trimming removed 7 bases at V and 10 bases at J, with 15 bases between. The CDR3 totals 12 residues. CDR1 and CDR2 (germline): SGHRS, YFSETQ. The CDR3 DNA reads TGCGCCAGCGGGGGCCTCGAGGAGGAGCAGTTCTTC. The encoded protein is CASGGLEEEQFF. Full variable domain (missing parts from reference TRBV5-1 and TRBJ2-1): KAGVTQTPRYLIKTRGQQVTLSCSPISGHRSVSWYQQTPGQGLQFLFEYFSETQRNKGNFPGRFSGRQFSNSRSEMNVSTLELGDSALYLCASGGLEEEQFFGPGTRLTVL.

The chain combines TRBV18 with TRBJ1-5, with D unclear. This CDR3 contains 13 residues. V lost 1 base and J lost 4, with 5 bases in between. Germline CDR1 and CDR2: KGHSH and LQKENI. The CDR3 reads CASSPRANQPQHF. CDR3 DNA sequence: TGTGCCAGCTCACCACGGGCGAATCAGCCCCAGCATTTT.

The gene calls are TRBV6-5 and TRBJ1-6, with D perhaps TRBD1 (6 bases). V gave up 7 bases and J gave up 8 bases, with 18 bases separating them. CDR1 and CDR2 from the germline V gene are MNHEY and SVGAGI. This CDR3 comprises 15 residues. This CDR3 is CASTALRGADSPLHF. The CDR3 region has the DNA TGTGCCAGCACCGCCCTGAGGGGGGCTGATTCACCCCTCCACTTT.

The chain is built from TRBV27 and TRBJ1-5; 9 bases agree with TRBD1. CDR1 and CDR2 (germline): MNHEY, SMNVEV (reference sequence). The CDR3 is 14 amino acids. V shed 7 bases, J shed 4 bases, and the junction held 5 bases outside the gene matches. The CDR3 sequence is CASKTGTGNQPQHF. In DNA, the CDR3 is TGTGCCAGCAAGACCGGGACAGGGAATCAGCCCCAGCATTTT.

This chain joins TRBV5-6 and TRBJ2-3; D is possibly TRBD1 (5 bases). The CDR3 length is 13 residues. The germline V gene has CDR1 SGHDT and CDR2 YYEEEE. Trimming left V 6 bases short and J 3 bases short, with 11 bases between. For the CDR3, the DNA is TGTGCCAGCATTCTTCCAGGGACAGATACGCAGTATTTT. Translating it yields CASILPGTDTQYF.

V and J are TRBV3-1 (or the pseudogene TRBV3-2) and TRBJ2-6, with D unclear. The germline V and J ends were trimmed by 4 bases and 0 bases, with 7 bases remaining between them. The CDR3 loop spans 15 amino acids. Germline loops: CDR1 LGHDT, CDR2 YNNKEL (reference sequence). The CDR3 nucleotides are TGTGCCAGCAGCCCGACGGGCTCTGGGGCCAACGTCCTGACTTTC. It translates to CASSPTGSGANVLTF.

V and J are TRBV29-1 and TRBJ2-7; weak D call: TRBD2 (7 bases). CDR1 and CDR2 from the germline V gene are SQVTM and ANQGSEA. V was pared by 4 bases and J by 4 bases, with 14 bases between. The CDR3 consists of 13 residues. The CDR3 bases are TGCAGCGTTGGTCGGGGAGGGGGTTACGAGCAGTACTTC. It is translated as CSVGRGGGYEQYF.

V usage is TRBV9 and J usage is TRBJ1-2; 9 bases match TRBD1. V dropped 3 bases and J dropped 10; count of bases not matched to a gene: 4. The germline V gene has CDR1 SGDLS and CDR2 YYNGEE. The CDR3 is 12 residues long. The CDR3, as DNA: TGTGCCAGCAGCGCCGGGACAGGGATCTACACCTTC. As protein: CASSAGTGIYTF.

CDR3 loop: CASSGRGTGFGYEQYF. The CDR3 DNA reads TGTGCCAGCAGTGGAAGAGGGACAGGGTTTGGGTACGAGCAGTACTTC. The chain is built from TRBV28 and TRBJ2-7, with 9 bases identical to TRBD1. The CDR3 is 16 residues long. V lost 5 bases and J lost 4; bases outside the gene matches: 12. In germline, CDR1 is MDHEN, CDR2 SYDVKM.

The J gene is TRBJ2-1, the V gene TRBV30; unclear D gene. This CDR3 has 13 residues. The V gene's germline CDR1 is GTSNPN and CDR2 SVGIG (reference sequence). V lost 0 bases and J 9 bases, leaving 12 bases between the germline ends. CDR3 sequence reads: CAWSVSGVGEQFF. As DNA, the CDR3 is TGTGCCTGGAGTGTTAGTGGAGTGGGTGAGCAGTTCTTC.

V gene TRBV7-9 combines with J gene TRBJ1-3; TRBD1 aligns across 7 bases. The V gene's germline CDR1 is SEHNR and CDR2 FQNEAQ (reference sequence). The CDR3 runs to 16 residues. V lost 5 bases and J lost 4; bases outside the gene matches: 11. The CDR3 is CASSPGTDREGNTIYF. For the CDR3, the DNA is TGTGCCAGCAGCCCCGGGACAGATCGGGAGGGAAACACCATATATTTT.

The gene calls are TRBV3-1 (or the pseudogene TRBV3-2) and TRBJ1-6; D remains unclear. Looked up from germline, CDR1 is LGHDT and CDR2 is YNNKEL (reference sequence). Trimming took 1 base from V and 9 from J, leaving 7 bases between them. The CDR3 consists of 13 residues. The chain's CDR3 is CASSQGVSSPLHF. The CDR3 nucleotides read TGTGCCAGCAGCCAAGGGGTGAGTTCACCCCTCCACTTT.

This chain links TRBV30 with TRBJ1-2; TRBD1 matches at 8 bases. V lost 3 bases and J lost 5; bases outside the gene matches: 14. The germline gives CDR1 GTSNPN, CDR2 SVGIG (reference sequence). The CDR3 covers 16 residues. In DNA, the CDR3 is TGTGCCTGGAGCTCCACGGGGACAGGTTCAATTTATGGCTACACCTTC. This codes for CAWSSTGTGSIYGYTF.

This chain links TRBV28 with TRBJ1-4; 11 bases align to TRBD1. J gave up 8 bases and V 3 bases, and 5 bases lay outside the gene matches. Germline CDR1 MDHEN, CDR2 SYDVKM. The CDR3 covers 15 residues. The CDR3 nucleotides are TGTGCCAGCAGTTTTTCCGGGACAGGGGGGGAAAAACTGTTTTTT. This sequence encodes CASSFSGTGGEKLFF. The variable domain in full, with the rest retrieved from reference TRBV28 and TRBJ1-4, is DVKVTQSSRYLVKRTGEKVFLECVQDMDHENMFWYRQDPGLGLRLIYFSYDVKMKEKGDIPEGYSVSREKKERFSLILESASTNQTSMYLCASSFSGTGGEKLFFGSGTQLSVL.

The chain has TRBV7-9 and TRBJ2-1; D is possibly TRBD1 (5 bases). Deletions cut 0 bases from V and 8 bases from J, with 11 bases between. There are 14 residues in the CDR3. In germline, CDR1 is SEHNR, CDR2 FQNEAQ (reference sequence). DNA for the CDR3: TGTGCCAGCAGCTTAGCCCGTGACAGCCATGAGCAGTTCTTC. Translated: CASSLARDSHEQFF.

The chain couples TRBV20-1 to TRBJ2-7, with TRBD2 matching 13 bases. Trimming took 3 bases from V and 9 from J; bases not matched to a gene: 11. Germline-derived CDR1 and CDR2 are DFQATT and SNEGSKA (reference sequence). This CDR3 has 15 amino acids. This CDR3 is CSASVPGLAGRVQYF. DNA of the CDR3: TGCAGTGCTAGTGTACCGGGACTAGCGGGAAGGGTGCAGTACTTC.

The genes are TRBV11-2 and TRBJ2-2; 8 positions agree with TRBD1. Trimming at V came to 4 bases and at J to 7 bases, leaving 2 bases not matched to a gene. Germline V gives CDR1 SGHAT, CDR2 FQNNGV. The CDR3 spans 13 residues. In DNA form, the CDR3 reads TGTGCCAGCAGCTACAGGGGGGACGGGGAGCTGTTTTTT. Translation: CASSYRGDGELFF.

The gene calls are TRBV5-1 and TRBJ2-7; D ambiguous. Germline CDR1 and CDR2: SGHRS and YFSETQ. This CDR3 contains 12 residues. The germline V and J ends were trimmed by 3 bases and 5 bases, with 9 bases remaining between them. The CDR3 DNA reads TGCGCCAGCAGCTCGATGATTGACGAGCAGTACTTC. Protein: CASSSMIDEQYF.